This T cell receptor beta chain was recovered during a study of cytomegalovirus exposure and HLA in healthy donors. Study details: An earlier analysis identified 120 million or so unique TCR beta sequences in 150 million to 200 million T cells. Study outcomes and limitations: Among TCR beta chains, those listed as cytomegalovirus-associated numbered around 180.

This clone has a handful of counts. Its antigen is currently unknown. PCR was performed using 60 Vbeta and 13 Jbeta primers. TCRdb's table, derived via immunoSEQ multiplex PCR, lists solely in-frame clones and lacks some. This sample has more than 95,000 clones; about four fifths occur once, and the top ten carry roughly 1.3%. The specimen was PBMCs. The origin of this receptor is a man between 40 and 49 years old in good health and CMV-seronegative.

The CDR3 loop reads CASSGGRSNSNGYTF. The DNA for the CDR3 is TGTGCCAGCAGTGGGGGGAGGTCTAATAGTAATGGCTACACCTTC. This rearrangement joins TRBV6-1 to TRBJ1-2; tentative D call: TRBD1 (5 bases). Germline V CDR1 and CDR2: MNHNS, SASEGT. Trimming shortened V by 4 bases and J by 6 bases, and 18 bases separated the two germline ends. The CDR3 is made up of 15 amino acids.